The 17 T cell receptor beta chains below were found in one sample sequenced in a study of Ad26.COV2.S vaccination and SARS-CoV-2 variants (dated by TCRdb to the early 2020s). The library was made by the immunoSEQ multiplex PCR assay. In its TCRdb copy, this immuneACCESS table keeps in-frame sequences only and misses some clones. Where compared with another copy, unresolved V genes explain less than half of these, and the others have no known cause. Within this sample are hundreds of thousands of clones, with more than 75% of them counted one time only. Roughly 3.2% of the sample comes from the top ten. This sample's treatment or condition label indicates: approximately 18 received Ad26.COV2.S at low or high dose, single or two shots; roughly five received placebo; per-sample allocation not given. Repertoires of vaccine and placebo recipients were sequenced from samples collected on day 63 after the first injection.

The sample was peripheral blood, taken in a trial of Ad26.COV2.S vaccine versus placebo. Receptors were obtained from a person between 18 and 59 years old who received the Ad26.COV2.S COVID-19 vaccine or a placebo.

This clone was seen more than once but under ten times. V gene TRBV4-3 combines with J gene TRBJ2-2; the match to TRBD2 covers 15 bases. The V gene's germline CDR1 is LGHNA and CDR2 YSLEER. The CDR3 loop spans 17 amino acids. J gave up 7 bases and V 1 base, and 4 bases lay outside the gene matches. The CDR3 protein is CASSQGTSGGAGGELFF. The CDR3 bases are TGCGCCAGCAGCCAAGGGACTAGCGGGGGGGCTGGCGGGGAGCTGTTTTTT.

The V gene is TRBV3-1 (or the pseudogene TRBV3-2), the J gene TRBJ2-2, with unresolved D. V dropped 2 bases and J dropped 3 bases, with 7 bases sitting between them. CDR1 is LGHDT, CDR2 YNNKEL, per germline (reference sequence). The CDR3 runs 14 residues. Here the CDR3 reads CASSQPTYTGELFF. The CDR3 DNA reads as TGTGCCAGCAGCCAACCTACTTACACCGGGGAGCTGTTTTTT.

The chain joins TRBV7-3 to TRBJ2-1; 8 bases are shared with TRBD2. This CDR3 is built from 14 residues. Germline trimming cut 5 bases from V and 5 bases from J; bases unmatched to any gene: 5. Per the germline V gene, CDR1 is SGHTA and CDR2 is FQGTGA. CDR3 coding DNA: TGTGCCAGCAGCCGGAGCGGGGGAAACAATGAGCAGTTCTTC. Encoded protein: CASSRSGGNNEQFF.

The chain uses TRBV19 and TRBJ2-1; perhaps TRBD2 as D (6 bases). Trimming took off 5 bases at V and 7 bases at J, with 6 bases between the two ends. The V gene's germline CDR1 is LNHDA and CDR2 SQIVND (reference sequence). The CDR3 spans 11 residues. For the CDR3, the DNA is TGTGCCAGTAGTGGAGGGAATGAGCAGTTCTTC. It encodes CASSGGNEQFF.

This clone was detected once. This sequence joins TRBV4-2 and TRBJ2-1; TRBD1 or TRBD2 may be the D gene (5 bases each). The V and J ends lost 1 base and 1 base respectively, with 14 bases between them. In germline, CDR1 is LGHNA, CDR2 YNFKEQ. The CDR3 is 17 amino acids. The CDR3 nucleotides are TGTGCCAGCAGCCAAGGCATAGGGACGCCTTCCTACAATGAGCAGTTCTTC. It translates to CASSQGIGTPSYNEQFF.

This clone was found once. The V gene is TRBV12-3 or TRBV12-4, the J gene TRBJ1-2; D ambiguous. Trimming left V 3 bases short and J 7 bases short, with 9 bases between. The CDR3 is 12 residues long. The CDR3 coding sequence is TGTGCCAGCAGTTTTGACACTAGTGGCTACACCTTC. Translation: CASSFDTSGYTF.

The CDR3 DNA follows: TGCGCCAGTGAGGTATACTCCTACGAGCAGTACTTC. This translates into CASEVYSYEQYF. The chain is built from TRBV10-1 and TRBJ2-7; the D is unclear. The CDR3 totals 12 residues. Germline CDR1 reads WNHNN; CDR2 reads SYGVQD (reference sequence). The germline V and J ends were trimmed by 9 bases and 0 bases, with 9 bases remaining between them.

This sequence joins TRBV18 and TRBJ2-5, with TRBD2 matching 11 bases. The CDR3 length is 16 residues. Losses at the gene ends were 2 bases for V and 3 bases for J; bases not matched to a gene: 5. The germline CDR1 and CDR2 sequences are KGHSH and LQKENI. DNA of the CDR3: TGTGCCAGCTCACCATCAAGACTAGCGGGGAAAGAGACCCAGTACTTC. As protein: CASSPSRLAGKETQYF.

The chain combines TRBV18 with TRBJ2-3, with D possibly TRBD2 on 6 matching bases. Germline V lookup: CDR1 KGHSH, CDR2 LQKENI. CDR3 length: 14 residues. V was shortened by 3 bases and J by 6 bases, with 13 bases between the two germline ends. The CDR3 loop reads CASSPRTGGDTQYF. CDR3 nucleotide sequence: TGTGCCAGCTCACCGAGGACTGGAGGGGATACGCAGTATTTT.

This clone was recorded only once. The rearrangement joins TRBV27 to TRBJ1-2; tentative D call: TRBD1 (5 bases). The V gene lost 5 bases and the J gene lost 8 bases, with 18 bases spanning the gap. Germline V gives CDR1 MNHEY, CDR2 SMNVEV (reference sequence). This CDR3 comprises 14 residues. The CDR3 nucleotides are TGTGCCAGCAGTAACAGTGTGGGGGTGCGGGGCTACACCTTC. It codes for CASSNSVGVRGYTF.

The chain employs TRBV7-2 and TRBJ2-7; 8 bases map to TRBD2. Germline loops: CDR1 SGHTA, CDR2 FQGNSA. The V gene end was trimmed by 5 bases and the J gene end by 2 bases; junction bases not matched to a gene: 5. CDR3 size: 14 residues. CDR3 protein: CASSRSGDPYEQYF. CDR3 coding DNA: TGTGCCAGCAGCCGTAGCGGGGATCCCTACGAGCAGTACTTC.

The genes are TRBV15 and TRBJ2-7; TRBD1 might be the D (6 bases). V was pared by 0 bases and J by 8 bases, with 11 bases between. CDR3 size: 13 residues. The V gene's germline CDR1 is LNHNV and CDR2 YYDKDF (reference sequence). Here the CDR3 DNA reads TGTGCCACCAGCAGAGATCGAGGACAGCAGCAGTACTTC. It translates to CATSRDRGQQQYF.

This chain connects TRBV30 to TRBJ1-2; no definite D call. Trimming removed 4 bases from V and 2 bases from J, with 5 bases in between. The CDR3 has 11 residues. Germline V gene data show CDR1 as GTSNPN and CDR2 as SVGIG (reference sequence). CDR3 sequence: CAWTENYGYTF. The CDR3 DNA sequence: TGTGCCTGGACTGAAAACTATGGCTACACCTTC.

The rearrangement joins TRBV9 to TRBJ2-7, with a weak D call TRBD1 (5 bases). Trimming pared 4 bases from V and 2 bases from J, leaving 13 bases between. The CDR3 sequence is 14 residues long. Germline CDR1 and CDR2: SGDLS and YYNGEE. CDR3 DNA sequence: TGTGCCAGCAGCCCCGAGGACACGACCTACGAGCAGTACTTC. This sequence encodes CASSPEDTTYEQYF. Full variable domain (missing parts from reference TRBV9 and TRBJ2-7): DSGVTQTPKHLITATGQRVTLRCSPRSGDLSVYWYQQSLDQGLQFLIQYYNGEERAKGNILERFSAQQFPDLHSELNLSSLELGDSALYFCASSPEDTTYEQYFGPGTRLTVT.

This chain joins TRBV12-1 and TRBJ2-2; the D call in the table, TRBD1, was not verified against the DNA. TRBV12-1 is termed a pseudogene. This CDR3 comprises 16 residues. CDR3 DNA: TGTGCCAGCAGCCCTCGGGGACAGGGGGCAACCGGGGAGCTGTTTTTT. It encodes CASSPRGQGATGELFF.

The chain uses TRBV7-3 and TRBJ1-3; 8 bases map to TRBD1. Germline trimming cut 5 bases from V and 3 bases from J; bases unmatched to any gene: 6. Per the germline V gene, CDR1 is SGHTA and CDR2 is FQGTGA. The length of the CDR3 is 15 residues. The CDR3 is CASSASGGNGNTIYF. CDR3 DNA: TGTGCCAGCAGCGCCTCAGGGGGCAATGGAAACACCATATATTTT. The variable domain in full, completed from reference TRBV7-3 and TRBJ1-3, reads GAGVSQTPSNKVTEKGKYVELRCDPISGHTALYWYRQSLGQGPEFLIYFQGTGAADDSGLPNDRFFAVRPEGSVSTLKIQRTERGDSAVYLCASSASGGNGNTIYFGEGSWLTVV.

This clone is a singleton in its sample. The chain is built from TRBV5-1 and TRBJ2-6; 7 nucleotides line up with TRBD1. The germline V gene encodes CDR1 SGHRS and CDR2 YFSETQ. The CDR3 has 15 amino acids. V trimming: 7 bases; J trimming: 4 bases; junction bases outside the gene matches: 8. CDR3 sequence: CASGDRAEGANVLTF. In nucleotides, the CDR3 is TGCGCCAGCGGCGACAGGGCCGAGGGGGCCAACGTCCTGACTTTC.